This TCR beta chain was recovered during a study of blood T cell repertoires in COVID-19. The overall study: Sites across the United States, Italy and Spain contributed samples from acute and convalescent COVID-19.

Method: immunoSEQ multiplex PCR; TCRdb's copy keeps in-frame clones and lacks some. The data contain over 150,000 clones, about four fifths of them singletons. This CDR3 has 15 amino acids. From germline, CDR1 is SNHLY and CDR2 FYNNEI. The V gene end was trimmed by 6 bases and the J gene end by 3 bases; junction bases not matched to a gene: 4. This clonotype was obtained from a woman in her fifties or sixties with acute or convalescent COVID-19. The genes are TRBV2 and TRBJ2-1; 11 positions agree with TRBD1. The sequenced sample was peripheral blood. The CDR3 DNA reads as TGTGCCAGCAGAGCCGGGACAGGGGGCTACAATGAGCAGTTCTTC. Amino acids: CASRAGTGGYNEQFF.